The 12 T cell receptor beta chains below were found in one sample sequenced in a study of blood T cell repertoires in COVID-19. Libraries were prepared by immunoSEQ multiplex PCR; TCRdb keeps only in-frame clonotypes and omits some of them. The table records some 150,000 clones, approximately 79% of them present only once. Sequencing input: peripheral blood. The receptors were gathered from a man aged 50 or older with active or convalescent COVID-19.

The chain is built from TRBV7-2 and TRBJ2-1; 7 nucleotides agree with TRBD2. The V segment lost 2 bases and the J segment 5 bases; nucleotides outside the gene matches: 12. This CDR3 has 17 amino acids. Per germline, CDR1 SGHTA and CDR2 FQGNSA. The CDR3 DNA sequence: TGTGCCAGCAGCTTATATGTGGGGGGGAGATGGGACAATGAGCAGTTCTTC. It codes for CASSLYVGGRWDNEQFF. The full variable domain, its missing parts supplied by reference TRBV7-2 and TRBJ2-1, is GAGVSQSPSNKVTEKGKDVELRCDPISGHTALYWYRQSLGQGLEFLIYFQGNSAPDKSGLPSDRFSAERTGGSVSTLTIQRTQQEDSAVYLCASSLYVGGRWDNEQFFGPGTRLTVL.

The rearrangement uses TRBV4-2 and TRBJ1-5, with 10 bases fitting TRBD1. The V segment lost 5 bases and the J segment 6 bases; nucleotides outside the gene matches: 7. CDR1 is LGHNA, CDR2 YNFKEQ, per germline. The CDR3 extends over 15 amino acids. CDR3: CASSVPGDRGQPQHF. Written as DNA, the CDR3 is TGTGCCAGCAGCGTGCCGGGGGACAGGGGTCAGCCCCAGCATTTT.

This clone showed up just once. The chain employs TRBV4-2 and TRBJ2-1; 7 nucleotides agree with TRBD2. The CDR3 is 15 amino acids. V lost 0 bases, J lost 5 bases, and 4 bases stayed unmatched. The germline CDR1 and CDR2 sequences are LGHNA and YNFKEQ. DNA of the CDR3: TGTGCCAGCAGCCAAGATTGGCTAGCGGACAATGAGCAGTTCTTC. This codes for CASSQDWLADNEQFF.

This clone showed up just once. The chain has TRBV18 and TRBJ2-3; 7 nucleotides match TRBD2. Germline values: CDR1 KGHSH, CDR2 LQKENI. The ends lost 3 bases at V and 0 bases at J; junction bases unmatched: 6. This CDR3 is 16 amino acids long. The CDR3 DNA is TGTGCCAGCTCACCTGAGCGGGGACTTAGCACAGATACGCAGTATTTT. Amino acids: CASSPERGLSTDTQYF. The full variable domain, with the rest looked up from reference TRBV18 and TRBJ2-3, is NAGVMQNPRHLVRRRGQEARLRCSPMKGHSHVYWYRQLPEEGLKFMVYLQKENIIDESGMPKERFSAEFPKEGPSILRIQQVVRGDSAAYFCASSPERGLSTDTQYFGPGTRLTVL.

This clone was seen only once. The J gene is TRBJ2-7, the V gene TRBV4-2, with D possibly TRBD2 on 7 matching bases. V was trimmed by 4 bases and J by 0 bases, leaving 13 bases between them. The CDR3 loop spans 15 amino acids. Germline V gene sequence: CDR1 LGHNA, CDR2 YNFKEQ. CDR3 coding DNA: TGTGCCAGCAGCCCTGAGGGGGGGGTCTCCTACGAGCAGTACTTC. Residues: CASSPEGGVSYEQYF.

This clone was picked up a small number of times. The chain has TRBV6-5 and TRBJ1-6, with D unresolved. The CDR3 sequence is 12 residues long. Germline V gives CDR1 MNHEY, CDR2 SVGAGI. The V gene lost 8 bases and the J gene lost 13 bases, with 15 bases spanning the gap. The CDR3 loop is CASSRTPGPLHF. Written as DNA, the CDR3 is TGTGCCAGCTCACGGACCCCGGGGCCCCTCCACTTT.

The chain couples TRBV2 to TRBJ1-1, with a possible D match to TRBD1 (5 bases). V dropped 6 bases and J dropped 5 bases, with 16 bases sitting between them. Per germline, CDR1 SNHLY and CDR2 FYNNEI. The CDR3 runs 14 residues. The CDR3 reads CASSPREGETEAFF. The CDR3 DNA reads TGTGCCAGCAGCCCGCGGGAAGGGGAAACTGAAGCTTTCTTT.

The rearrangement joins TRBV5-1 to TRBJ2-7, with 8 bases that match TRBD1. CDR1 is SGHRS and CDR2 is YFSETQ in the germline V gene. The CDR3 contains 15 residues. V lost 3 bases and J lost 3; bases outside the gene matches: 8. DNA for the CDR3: TGCGCCAGCAGCTCCGGACAGGGTGGGGGCTACGAGCAGTACTTC. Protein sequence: CASSSGQGGGYEQYF. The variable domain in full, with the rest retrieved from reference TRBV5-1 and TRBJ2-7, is KAGVTQTPRYLIKTRGQQVTLSCSPISGHRSVSWYQQTPGQGLQFLFEYFSETQRNKGNFPGRFSGRQFSNSRSEMNVSTLELGDSALYLCASSSGQGGGYEQYFGPGTRLTVT.

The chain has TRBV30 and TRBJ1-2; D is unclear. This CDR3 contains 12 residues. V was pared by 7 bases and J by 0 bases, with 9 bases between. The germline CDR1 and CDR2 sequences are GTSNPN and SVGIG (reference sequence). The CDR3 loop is CALHGTNYGYTF. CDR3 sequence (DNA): TGTGCCTTACACGGGACTAACTATGGCTACACCTTC.

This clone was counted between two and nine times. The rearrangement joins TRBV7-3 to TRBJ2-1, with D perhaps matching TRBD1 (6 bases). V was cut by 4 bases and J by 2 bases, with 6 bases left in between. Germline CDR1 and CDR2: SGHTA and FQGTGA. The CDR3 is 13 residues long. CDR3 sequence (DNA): TGTGCCAGCAGCTCAGGGGCCTACAATGAGCAGTTCTTC. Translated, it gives CASSSGAYNEQFF.

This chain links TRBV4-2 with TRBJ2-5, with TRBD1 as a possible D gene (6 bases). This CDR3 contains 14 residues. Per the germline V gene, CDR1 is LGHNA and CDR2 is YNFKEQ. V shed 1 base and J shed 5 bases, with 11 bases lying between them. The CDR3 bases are TGTGCCAGCAGCCAAGCAGGGGACGAGGAGACCCAGTACTTC. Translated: CASSQAGDEETQYF.

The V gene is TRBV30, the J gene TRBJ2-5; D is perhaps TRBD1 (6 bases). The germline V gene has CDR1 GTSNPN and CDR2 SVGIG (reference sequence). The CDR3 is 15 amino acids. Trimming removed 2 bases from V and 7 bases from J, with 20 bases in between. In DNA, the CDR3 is TGTGCCTGGAGTCGAATTCAGGGGAGTGTGTGGACCCAGTACTTC. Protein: CAWSRIQGSVWTQYF.